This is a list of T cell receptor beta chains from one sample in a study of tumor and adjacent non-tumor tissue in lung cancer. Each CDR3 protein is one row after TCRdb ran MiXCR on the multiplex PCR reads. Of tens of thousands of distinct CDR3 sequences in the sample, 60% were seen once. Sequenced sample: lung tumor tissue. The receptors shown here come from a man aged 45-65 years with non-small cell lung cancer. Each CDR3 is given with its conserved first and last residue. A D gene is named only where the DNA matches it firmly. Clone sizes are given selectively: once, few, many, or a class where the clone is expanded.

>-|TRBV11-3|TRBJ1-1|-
TGTGTCAGCAGCCCCGGAGAGGAGGTCGAGGCTTTCTTT
CVSSPGEEVEAFF
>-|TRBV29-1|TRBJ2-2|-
TGCAGCGCCCTAACATCACCCAACAACTGGGAGCTGTTTTTT
CSALTSPNNWELFF
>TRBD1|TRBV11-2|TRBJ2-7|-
TGTGCCAGCAGTTTAGACAGGGGAGCCCACGAGCAGTACTTC
CASSLDRGAHEQYF
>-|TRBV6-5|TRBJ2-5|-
TGTGCCAGCGGATACCAGAGGAACCAAGAGACCCAGTACTTC
CASGYQRNQETQYF
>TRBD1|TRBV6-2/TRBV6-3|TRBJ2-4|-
TGTGCCAGCGGTTATTGGGACAGCGGCAAAAACATTCAGTACTTC
CASGYWDSGKNIQYF
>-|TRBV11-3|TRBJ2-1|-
TGTGCCAGCAGCTTAACTAGCGTGGGGGCGGGGAATGAGCAGTTCTTC
CASSLTSVGAGNEQFF
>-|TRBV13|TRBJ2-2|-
TGTACCAGCATGGACAGGAACACCGGGGAGCTGTTTTTT
CTSMDRNTGELFF
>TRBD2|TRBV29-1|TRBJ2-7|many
TGCAGCGTTGAAGGATCGAGCGGGGGGCAATCCTACGAGCAGTACTTC
CSVEGSSGGQSYEQYF
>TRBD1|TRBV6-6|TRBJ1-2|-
TGTGCAAGCAGTTACGACAGACAGGGAGGTGGCTACACATTC
CASSYDRQGGGYTF
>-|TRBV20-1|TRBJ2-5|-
TGCAGTGTCACTAACGGGCAAGAGACCCAGTACTTC
CSVTNGQETQYF
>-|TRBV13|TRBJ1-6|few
TGTGCCAGCGGCTTAGGGGGGATCTCACCCCTCCACTTT
CASGLGGISPLHF
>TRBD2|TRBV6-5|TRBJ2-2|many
TGTGCCTCTTCGGGGGGGCTCACCGGGGAGCTGTTTTTT
CASSGGLTGELFF
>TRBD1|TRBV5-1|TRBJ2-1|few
TGCGCCAGCAGCATGGGACAGGGGACCAGGAATGAGCAGTTCTTC
CASSMGQGTRNEQFF
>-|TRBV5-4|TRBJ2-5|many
TGTGCCAGCAGCCCAGATTTGGCGGGGAGTGGGGAGACCCAGTACTTC
CASSPDLAGSGETQYF
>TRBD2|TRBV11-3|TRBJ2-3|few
TGTGCCAGCAGCGAAGGGACTGGCGGGGGGTACACAGATACGCAGTATTTT
CASSEGTGGGYTDTQYF
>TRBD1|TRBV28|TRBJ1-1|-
TGTGCCACAGGGACAGTCAACACTGAAGCTTTCTTT
CATGTVNTEAFF
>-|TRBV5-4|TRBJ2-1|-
TGTGCCAGTAGCCTGGGACCACACAATGAGCAGTTCTTC
CASSLGPHNEQFF
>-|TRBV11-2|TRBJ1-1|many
TGTGCCAGCTGTAGGGTGAGAAACACTGAAGCTTTCTTT
CASCRVRNTEAFF
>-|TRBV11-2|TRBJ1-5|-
TGTGCCATCAGCTTCGATTCAGGCCGAAATCAGCCCAAGCATTTT
CAISFDSGRNQPKHF
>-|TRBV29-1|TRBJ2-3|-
TGCAGCGTTGGGTCAAGGAGAGGCACAGATACGCAGTATTTT
CSVGSRRGTDTQYF
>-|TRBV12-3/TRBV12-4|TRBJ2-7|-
TGTGCCAGTAGCCTAGTGACGGCATACGAGCAGTACTTC
CASSLVTAYEQYF
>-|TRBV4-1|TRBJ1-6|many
TGCGCCAGCAGCCAAGCTAATATGATCTCGTTGAATTCACCCCTCCACTTT
CASSQANMISLNSPLHF
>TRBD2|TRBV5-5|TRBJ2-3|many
TGTGCCAGCAGCTTGGTTGCGCTAGCGGGAGCCTTGGATACGCAGTATTTT
CASSLVALAGALDTQYF
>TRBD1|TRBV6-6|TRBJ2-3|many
TGTGCCAGCCTGGGCCCGGGACAGGGGGCTTATACGCAGTATTTT
CASLGPGQGAYTQYF
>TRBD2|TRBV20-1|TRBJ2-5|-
TGCAGTGCTAGAGATCTAAGCGGGGGGGCTTTCGCGATCCAGTACTTC
CSARDLSGGAFAIQYF
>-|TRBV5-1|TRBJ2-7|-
TGCGCCAGCAGCGGGGGACGGGCATACGAGCAGTACTTC
CASSGGRAYEQYF
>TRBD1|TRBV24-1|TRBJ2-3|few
TGTACCACCGGACAGGGGTTACTAGATACGCAGTATTTT
CTTGQGLLDTQYF
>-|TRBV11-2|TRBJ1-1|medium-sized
TGTGCCAGCAGCGGACCAGGAATGAACACTGAAGCTTTCTTT
CASSGPGMNTEAFF
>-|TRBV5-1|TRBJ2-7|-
TGCGCCAGCAGCTTGGGGCACCGAGACAGTTCCTACGAGCAGTACTTC
CASSLGHRDSSYEQYF
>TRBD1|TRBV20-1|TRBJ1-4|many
TGCAGTGTTGAGGACAGGGTGTTAGAAAAACTGTTTTTT
CSVEDRVLEKLFF